The present T cell receptor beta chain was sequenced within a study of blood T cell repertoires in COVID-19. Turning to the study itself: There were acute and convalescent COVID-19 samples, and they came from the United States, Italy and Spain.

CDR3 size: 15 residues. Losses at the gene ends were 2 bases for V and 6 bases for J; bases not matched to a gene: 7. Germline V gene data show CDR1 as MNHEY and CDR2 as SMNVEV (reference sequence). Authors' data handling: For nucleated cells, counts were estimated from reference gene primer amplification. Here immunoSEQ multiplex PCR was the method, and the copy in TCRdb shows in-frame clones only, minus some. That table supplies the V and J calls and clone size; D and trimming were determined from the DNA. The sample has fewer than 500,000 clones, roughly 88% seen once; the top ten hold more than 1.4%.

The chain joins TRBV27 to TRBJ2-1; 7 positions match TRBD2. Sequencing was carried out using peripheral blood. This receptor was obtained from a woman aged 25-40 years with active or convalescent COVID-19. Written as DNA, the CDR3 is TGTGCCAGCAGTTTAGGGGCTAGCGGCCTCAATGAGCAGTTCTTC. Amino acids: CASSLGASGLNEQFF.